This TCR beta chain was observed in a study of CD4+ T cells in melanoma. Here immunoSEQ multiplex PCR was the method, and the copy in TCRdb shows in-frame clones only, minus some. The sample has fewer than 150,000 clones; about nine tenths are singletons. Study-level points and caveats: A reported correlation linked neoantigen-specific CD4+ T cells to CD8+, macrophage and B cell function.

Of note for this clone: Its target is not known.

This TCR was sampled from a human donor with melanoma.

The CDR3: CASSQQGLPGNTIYF. In DNA form, the CDR3 reads TGTGCCAGCAGCCAACAGGGGTTACCTGGAAACACCATATATTTT. The chain uses TRBV14 and TRBJ1-3; maybe TRBD1 (6 bases). The CDR3 is 15 residues long. V lost 2 bases, J lost 2 bases, and 10 bases lay in between. The germline V gene encodes CDR1 SGHDN and CDR2 FVKESK.